This entry is about one T cell receptor beta chain. As yet, its antigen is unknown. This record comes from a study of T cells in Graves' hyperthyroidism and ophthalmopathy. The diagnoses drew upon clinical symptoms, serum thyroxine and TRAb, thyroid ultrasound and orbital computed tomography. This CDR3 comprises 12 residues. From germline, CDR1 is DFQATT and CDR2 SNEGSKA (reference sequence). Trimming stripped 3 bases from V and 4 bases from J, with 7 bases between. The investigators amplified TCR beta CDR3 regions from RNA transcripts. The HTBI primer set was used in a first-round RT-PCR of the TCR CDR3. TCRdb ran MiXCR on the multiplex PCR reads and lists one entry per CDR3 protein. This table holds hundreds of thousands of distinct CDR3 sequences, roughly 25% found once. Study-wide points: Ophthalmopathy could be told apart from stable hyperthyroidism with a 13 V-J model. Most expanded thyroid clonotypes above 0.001 also appeared in blood. Ophthalmopathy, which appeared later, was predicted by the model a median approximately 6.7 months before onset.

This rearrangement joins TRBV20-1 to TRBJ2-1; D not certain. The clonotype was recovered from a man in his fifties with Graves' hyperthyroidism. The sequencing sample was made of blood. CDR3 nucleotides: TGCAGTGCTAGTGTCCTTTACAATGAGCAGTTCTTC. The encoded protein is CSASVLYNEQFF.